This T cell receptor beta chain derives from a study of cytomegalovirus exposure and HLA in healthy donors. Study results and caveats: A later analysis by the authors found several of the most significant clusters apparently linked to common viral pathogens. A later analysis found that most CMV-associated TCR beta chains appeared HLA-restricted. The study dropped some indistinguishable V segments, TRBV6-2 and TRBV6-3 among them.

As concerns this clone: No antigen is known for it.

J gave up 4 bases and V 9 bases, and 11 bases lay outside the gene matches. CDR1 is LNHDA, CDR2 SQIVND, per germline (reference sequence). The CDR3 is 15 residues long. In the PCR, 60 Vbeta and 13 Jbeta primers were used. Assay used: immunoSEQ multiplex PCR; TCRdb lists only in-frame clones, some missing. The table records around 190,000 clones, 81% of them present only once. Healthy bone marrow donors formed the donor group. The sequence was collected from a man aged 18 to 35 in good health and CMV-seronegative. Sequenced input: PBMCs. J is TRBJ2-5 and V is TRBV19; TRBD2 aligns across 10 bases. CDR3 residues: CASQGAGGLVETQYF. The CDR3 DNA sequence: TGTGCCAGCCAAGGAGCGGGGGGGCTTGTAGAGACCCAGTACTTC.